The 12 T cell receptor beta chains below all came from one sample that was sequenced in a study of shared clonotypes between healthy human individuals (dated by TCRdb to the early 2020s). The library relied on the immunoSEQ multiplex PCR assay. TCRdb stores this immuneACCESS table with in-frame sequences only. Part of the clones is absent; in the studies checked, under half of the shortfall reflects unresolved V genes, and no reason is known for the rest. A total of fewer than 850,000 clones appear in this sample, around 91% of them only once. In total, the top ten clones hold 30% to 35% of the sample. Sample: memory CD8+ T cells from PBMCs. Reading the label with the study, this specimen's cell subset or site is: CD45RO+ cells pooled with CCR7-negative TemRA cells. The receptor set was obtained from a man aged 18 to 29 in good health. Some clones in this sample may be carry-over from other donors' samples.

The V call is TRBV28, the J call TRBJ2-1, with 8 bases fitting TRBD2. The V gene end was trimmed by 4 bases and the J gene end by 0 bases; junction bases not matched to a gene: 2. The CDR3 is 15 residues long. Germline assignment: CDR1 MDHEN and CDR2 SYDVKM. Written as DNA, the CDR3 is TGTGCCAGCAGTTCCGGGACTAGCTCCTACAATGAGCAGTTCTTC. It is translated as CASSSGTSSYNEQFF.

J is TRBJ2-7 and V is TRBV27, with 9 bases matching TRBD1. The germline CDR1 and CDR2 sequences are MNHEY and SMNVEV (reference sequence). V shed 5 bases and J 2 bases; nucleotides not matched to a gene: 10. The CDR3 has 16 residues. The CDR3 region is CASSAYPGQGTYEQYF. DNA of the CDR3: TGTGCCAGCAGTGCCTACCCGGGACAGGGAACCTACGAGCAGTACTTC.

The rearrangement uses TRBV29-1 and TRBJ2-7; TRBD2 aligns across 8 bases. The germline V gene encodes CDR1 SQVTM and CDR2 ANQGSEA. There are 15 residues in the CDR3. V lost 4 bases, J lost 2 bases, and 10 bases stayed unmatched. CDR3 coding DNA: TGCAGCGTTGCGGGAGGGGGTAATCGGACCTACGAGCAGTACTTC. Protein: CSVAGGGNRTYEQYF.

This clone was counted a single time. This sequence joins TRBV27 and TRBJ2-7, with 8 bases fitting TRBD2. V lost 3 bases, J lost 9 bases, and 7 bases stayed unmatched. This CDR3 is 13 amino acids long. Germline-derived CDR1 and CDR2 are MNHEY and SMNVEV (reference sequence). In DNA form, the CDR3 reads TGTGCCAGCAGTTTGCGGGGGGCCTTGGGGCAGTACTTC. Translating gives CASSLRGALGQYF.

The sample holds one count of this clone. CDR3 region: CASSLAPGHEQYF. The CDR3 DNA reads TGTGCCAGCAGCTTAGCGCCAGGCCACGAGCAGTACTTC. V usage is TRBV7-3 and J usage is TRBJ2-5; no reliable D call. The DNA end favors TRBJ2-7, so the J call may be wrong. This CDR3 has 13 residues. CDR1 SGHTA and CDR2 FQGTGA come from the germline V gene.

V is TRBV6-1 and J is TRBJ2-7; 7 bases fit TRBD2. Germline lookup yields CDR1 MNHNS and CDR2 SASEGT. J lost 3 bases, V lost 8 bases, and 7 bases had no gene match. The CDR3 covers 13 residues. CDR3 in amino acids: CASAASGFYEQYF. The CDR3 nucleotides are TGTGCCAGCGCGGCTAGCGGCTTCTACGAGCAGTACTTC.

As concerns this clone: Distinct nucleotide sequences in the sample also encode this CDR3. The chain carries TRBV9 and TRBJ1-3; D gene uncertain. Trimming cost V 0 bases and J 0 bases, with 7 bases left between them. Germline V lookup: CDR1 SGDLS, CDR2 YYNGEE. This CDR3 is built from 15 residues. The CDR3, as DNA: TGTGCCAGCAGCGTAGATCCGAGCTCTGGAAACACCATATATTTT. Amino acid sequence: CASSVDPSSGNTIYF.

The V and J genes are TRBV7-8 and TRBJ1-5; 12 bases map to TRBD1. V shed 5 bases, J shed 0 bases, and the junction held 8 bases outside the gene matches. Germline CDR1 reads SGHVS; CDR2 reads FQNEAQ. The CDR3 consists of 18 residues. The CDR3 bases are TGTGCCAGCAGCACCCGGGACAGGGGGCGCGGTAGCAATCAGCCCCAGCATTTT. Protein sequence: CASSTRDRGRGSNQPQHF.

V usage is TRBV6-1 and J usage is TRBJ2-1, with TRBD1 matching 10 bases. Germline-derived CDR1 and CDR2 are MNHNS and SASEGT. Trimming took 6 bases from V and 10 from J; bases not matched to a gene: 12. CDR3 length: 15 amino acids. The CDR3 DNA sequence: TGTGCCAGCAGCAGCGGGACAGGGGCTGTGGGGGAGCAGTTCTTC. Translating gives CASSSGTGAVGEQFF.

The chain recombines TRBV9 with TRBJ2-7, with D possibly matching TRBD2 (5 bases). The ends were cut back, 1 base at V and 7 bases at J, with 12 bases in the middle. The CDR3 runs 13 residues. Germline CDR1 is SGDLS and CDR2 is YYNGEE. The CDR3 DNA sequence: TGTGCCAGCAGCGTACAGGACTTGAGTGAGCAGTACTTC. It specifies CASSVQDLSEQYF.

The rearrangement uses TRBV19 and TRBJ1-1, with D unresolved. The V end lost 0 bases, the J end lost 5 bases, and 7 bases lay between the germline ends. The germline CDR1 and CDR2 sequences are LNHDA and SQIVND (reference sequence). The CDR3 is made up of 13 amino acids. In DNA, the CDR3 is TGTGCCAGTAGTATAGAGGGCCCAACTGAAGCTTTCTTT. It specifies CASSIEGPTEAFF.

This clone was counted a few times. The chain uses TRBV9 and TRBJ2-5, with 8 nucleotides matching TRBD1. Germline loops: CDR1 SGDLS, CDR2 YYNGEE. V lost 7 bases and J lost 5; bases outside the gene matches: 10. There are 14 residues in the CDR3. CDR3 sequence reads: CASQGGQGSETQYF. The CDR3 DNA sequence: TGTGCCAGCCAGGGCGGACAGGGTTCGGAGACCCAGTACTTC. The full variable domain, rest sourced from reference TRBV9 and TRBJ2-5, is DSGVTQTPKHLITATGQRVTLRCSPRSGDLSVYWYQQSLDQGLQFLIQYYNGEERAKGNILERFSAQQFPDLHSELNLSSLELGDSALYFCASQGGQGSETQYFGPGTRLLVL.